The present T cell receptor beta chain was sequenced within a study of shared clonotypes between healthy human individuals. Broader study findings: On the whole, naive subsets had larger estimated richness than memory subsets had.

The germline V and J ends were trimmed by 3 bases and 7 bases, with 7 bases remaining between them. Germline V gives CDR1 LNHDA, CDR2 SQIVND (reference sequence). The CDR3 extends over 12 amino acids. There are a few counts of this clone. Its antigen is not identified. It was CD45RO-negative cells, positively selected for CCR7, that made up naive CD8 cells, with terminally differentiated effector memory CD45RA+ cells excluded. None of the donors, who were healthy HIV-negative adults, had recently had acute infections or vaccinations. The data were produced by immunoSEQ multiplex PCR, yet TCRdb's version contains in-frame clones alone and is incomplete. The sample yields approximately 2,200,000 clones, more than 85% seen once.

The genes are TRBV19 and TRBJ2-1; D is ambiguous. Material: naive CD8+ T cells from PBMCs. The sequence derives from a man in his late teens or twenties in good health. Some clones in this sample may be carry-over from other donors' samples. CDR3 sequence (DNA): TGTGCCAGTAGTATTTTAGAGAATGAGCAGTTCTTC. Residues: CASSILENEQFF.